One and the same sample provided the 17 T cell receptor beta chains below, sequenced in a study of spatial heterogeneity in lung cancer. TCRdb processed the 5' RACE reads anew with MiXCR; each CDR3 protein has one entry. The table has about 7,900 distinct CDR3 sequences, 3.5% to 5.5% seen once. This sample's time point: sample taken at primary tumor resection. Material: PBMCs, obtained at surgery. The source of these receptors is a male donor with early-stage non-small cell lung cancer.

By share, this clonotype ranks as medium-sized. The J gene is TRBJ1-1, the V gene TRBV11-2; 9 bases map to TRBD1. CDR1 SGHAT and CDR2 FQNNGV come from the germline V gene. This CDR3 is 19 amino acids long. J lost 5 bases, V lost 1 base, and 17 bases had no gene match. The CDR3 is CASSLGLYLFRTGETEAFF. Written as DNA, the CDR3 is TGTGCCAGCAGCTTAGGTCTCTATCTGTTTCGGACAGGGGAAACTGAAGCTTTCTTT.

At least ten counts were recorded for this clonotype. The chain is built from TRBV6-1 and TRBJ1-1; D is unresolved. CDR1 MNHNS and CDR2 SASEGT come from the germline V gene. V was pared by 2 bases and J by 0 bases, with 13 bases between. The CDR3 contains 16 residues. The chain's CDR3 is CASSEFINNLNTEAFF. The DNA for the CDR3 is TGTGCCAGCAGTGAATTTATAAATAACCTGAACACTGAAGCTTTCTTT.

In its sample, this clonotype is medium-sized. The V call is TRBV5-4, the J call TRBJ1-1, with 7 bases fitting TRBD1. This CDR3 has 12 amino acids. CDR1 is SGHNT and CDR2 is YYREEE in the germline V gene (reference sequence). Trimming cost V 4 bases and J 8 bases; bases outside gene matches: 5. This chain's CDR3 is CASSGGTEEAFF. The DNA for the CDR3 is TGTGCCAGCAGCGGCGGGACAGAGGAAGCTTTCTTT.

This clonotype was found a few times. This rearrangement joins TRBV20-1 to TRBJ2-3, with D uncertain. Per germline, CDR1 DFQATT and CDR2 SNEGSKA (reference sequence). V gave up 8 bases and J gave up 2 bases, with 5 bases separating them. This CDR3 has 10 amino acids. The CDR3 sequence: CSPSTDTQYF. The CDR3 DNA follows: TGCAGTCCGTCCACAGATACGCAGTATTTT.

This clonotype was counted ten times or more. The J gene is TRBJ2-7, the V gene TRBV6-5; 8 bases fit TRBD1. V dropped 0 bases and J dropped 4; count of bases not matched to a gene: 5. Germline V gene data show CDR1 as MNHEY and CDR2 as SVGAGI. This CDR3 has 15 residues. The CDR3 loop is CASSYSVQGAYEQYF. In DNA form, the CDR3 reads TGTGCCAGCAGTTACTCGGTCCAGGGGGCATACGAGCAGTACTTC.

The table lists this clonotype with many counts. The chain is built from TRBV7-9 and TRBJ2-2, with 12 nucleotides matching TRBD1. Germline V gene lookup returns CDR1 SEHNR and CDR2 FQNEAQ (reference sequence). V lost 5 bases and J lost 7; bases outside the gene matches: 8. The CDR3 contains 16 residues. DNA for the CDR3: TGTGCCAGCAGCCCGGGACAGGGGGCGACGGGCGGGGAGCTGTTTTTT. As protein: CASSPGQGATGGELFF.

At least ten counts were recorded for this clonotype. V is TRBV27 and J is TRBJ1-1; TRBD1 is a possible D gene (5 bases). Per the germline V gene, CDR1 is MNHEY and CDR2 is SMNVEV (reference sequence). This CDR3 comprises 12 residues. Trimming removed 8 bases at V and 3 bases at J, with 10 bases between. In DNA form, the CDR3 reads TGTGCCAGCCGGACACCTTACACTGAAGCTTTCTTT. It translates to CASRTPYTEAFF.

At least ten counts were recorded for this clonotype. The chain recombines TRBV7-2 with TRBJ2-2; D is uncertain. CDR3 length: 15 amino acids. The V end lost 2 bases, the J end lost 4 bases, and 11 bases lay between the germline ends. Per the germline V gene, CDR1 is SGHTA and CDR2 is FQGNSA. CDR3: CASSLTVTPTGELFF. In DNA form, the CDR3 reads TGTGCCAGCAGCTTAACCGTTACCCCCACCGGGGAGCTGTTTTTT.

There are many counts of this clonotype. The chain joins TRBV20-1 to TRBJ1-3; D gene uncertain. V lost 0 bases and J lost 2, with 11 bases in between. This CDR3 has 15 residues. Germline CDR1 is DFQATT and CDR2 is SNEGSKA (reference sequence). In nucleotides, the CDR3 is TGCAGTGCTAGAGATCAACTGGCGCCTGGAAACACCATATATTTT. The encoded protein is CSARDQLAPGNTIYF.

The chain is built from TRBV7-2 and TRBJ2-5, with D perhaps TRBD1 (6 bases). In germline, CDR1 is SGHTA, CDR2 FQGNSA. The CDR3 contains 20 residues. Trimming took 1 base from V and 5 from J, leaving 29 bases between them. The CDR3 DNA sequence: TGTGCCAGCAGCTTAGGGCTCCTGGGGGCACCTGGGCGGAAGCGGGAGACCCAGTACTTC. Translating gives CASSLGLLGAPGRKRETQYF.

The table lists this clonotype with many counts. In DNA, the CDR3 is TGCAGTGTCAGTCGCGGGGGGGTTTACAATGAGCAGTTCTTC. Encoded protein: CSVSRGGVYNEQFF. The V call is TRBV20-1, the J call TRBJ2-1, with 9 nucleotides matching TRBD2. Germline assignment: CDR1 DFQATT and CDR2 SNEGSKA (reference sequence). Germline trimming cut 7 bases from V and 4 bases from J; bases unmatched to any gene: 8. The CDR3 runs to 14 residues.

Within the sample, this clonotype is medium-sized. At one end the junction does not follow the germline gene, possibly because of a read error. The J gene is TRBJ2-1, the V gene TRBV3-1, with D perhaps TRBD1 (6 bases). The CDR3 spans 11 residues. The germline gives CDR1 LGHDT, CDR2 YNNKEL (reference sequence). Written as DNA, the CDR3 is TGTGCCAGCAGCCAAGGTAGGGCAGGGGCCTTC. Its translation is CASSQGRAGAF.

In its sample, this clonotype was seen many times. V usage is TRBV20-1 and J usage is TRBJ1-2; the D gene is possibly TRBD1 (6 bases). The germline gives CDR1 DFQATT, CDR2 SNEGSKA (reference sequence). Trimming took off 1 base at V and 6 bases at J, with 18 bases between the two ends. This CDR3 has 15 amino acids. CDR3 in DNA: TGCAGTGCTAGAGCATCACCGGGGGGCGCAGATGGCTACACCTTC. Encoded protein: CSARASPGGADGYTF.

Judged by abundance, this clonotype is medium-sized. The J gene is TRBJ1-5, the V gene TRBV25-1; D is uncertain. The CDR3 contains 14 residues. In germline, CDR1 is MGHDK, CDR2 SYGVNS. V lost 3 bases to trimming and J lost 6 bases, with 12 bases between them. The CDR3 DNA sequence: TGTGCCAGCAGTGAGATAGGGTCGGCTCAGCCCCAGCATTTT. This translates into CASSEIGSAQPQHF.

This clonotype is judged medium-sized (0.01 to 0.1%). The J gene is TRBJ2-4, the V gene TRBV4-2, with TRBD2 as a possible D gene (6 bases). The germline gives CDR1 LGHNA, CDR2 YNFKEQ. Trimming stripped 4 bases from V and 8 bases from J, with 21 bases between. CDR3 length equals 16 residues. DNA of the CDR3: TGTGCCAGCAGCCCTGCCCCGGGGGTAGGTGCGGACATTCAGTACTTC. Amino acid sequence: CASSPAPGVGADIQYF.

This clonotype showed up many times. This chain connects TRBV7-2 to TRBJ1-5; D call uncertain. CDR3 length: 13 amino acids. Deletions cut 3 bases from V and 4 bases from J, with 7 bases between. CDR1 and CDR2 from the germline V gene are SGHTA and FQGNSA. The CDR3 sequence is CASSFGVNQPQHF. CDR3 sequence (DNA): TGTGCCAGCAGCTTCGGGGTTAATCAGCCCCAGCATTTT. The full variable domain, rest sourced from reference TRBV7-2 and TRBJ1-5, is GAGVSQSPSNKVTEKGKDVELRCDPISGHTALYWYRQSLGQGLEFLIYFQGNSAPDKSGLPSDRFSAERTGGSVSTLTIQRTQQEDSAVYLCASSFGVNQPQHFGDGTRLSIL.

This clonotype counts as medium-sized. The gene calls are TRBV12-3 or TRBV12-4 and TRBJ2-5; no firm D call. CDR3 length equals 12 residues. Trimming cost V 8 bases and J 2 bases, with 9 bases left between them. The chain's CDR3 is CASGQKQETQYF. CDR3 DNA sequence: TGTGCCAGCGGCCAGAAACAAGAGACCCAGTACTTC.